These T cell receptor beta chains were read from a single sample in a study of post-analysis software for immune sequencing data. TCRdb re-derived calls from the PCR reads in MiXCR, one entry per CDR3 protein. The sample holds hundreds of thousands of distinct CDR3 sequences; roughly 30% are singletons and the top ten take roughly 0.53%. The sequenced material came from blood. These receptors were obtained from a girl aged 5 to 17 with multiple sclerosis. Both conserved end residues are part of each CDR3. The D gene is left open where the match is weak. A row's size may be missing; if present it is once, few, many or a size class.

TRBJ2-5	few	.	TRBV7-2	15	TGTGCCAGCAGCTTAGCGCGGGGCGGACAAGAGACCCAGTACTTC	CASSLARGGQETQYF
TRBJ2-7	.	TRBD2	TRBV11-2	15	TGTGCCAGCAGCCCCCGGACTAGCGGGGTCTACGAGCAGTACTTC	CASSPRTSGVYEQYF
TRBJ2-1	few	.	TRBV2	15	TGTGCCAGCAGTGAGTGGACAGATGAGGGCAATGAGCAGTTCTTC	CASSEWTDEGNEQFF
TRBJ2-1	few	.	TRBV24-1	15	TGTGCCACCAGTGCCCCTGATGCAACGCGCGATGAGCAGTTCTTC	CATSAPDATRDEQFF
TRBJ2-7	.	TRBD2	TRBV5-1	17	TGCGCCAGCAGCCCAGGGACTAGCGGGCTCCTCTCCTACGAGCAGTACTTC	CASSPGTSGLLSYEQYF
TRBJ2-5	.	.	TRBV20-1	11	TGCAGTCGACTAGTACAAGAGACCCAGTACTTC	CSRLVQETQYF
TRBJ2-7	.	.	TRBV20-1	15	TGCAGTGCTAGTGAGGACAAGGCTACGGGCTACGAGCAGTACTTC	CSASEDKATGYEQYF
TRBJ1-1	.	TRBD1	TRBV20-1	13	TGCAGTGCTAGGACAGGGCGGAACACTGAAGCTTTCTTT	CSARTGRNTEAFF
TRBJ2-7	.	TRBD2	TRBV6-2/TRBV6-3	15	TGTGCCAGCATCGATAGCGGGACGCAAACCTACGAGCAGTACTTC	CASIDSGTQTYEQYF
TRBJ2-3	few	TRBD1	TRBV5-1	19	TGCGCCAGCAGCTTGGGGGACAGGGAAGTGACGGAGGGCACAGATACGCAGTATTTT	CASSLGDREVTEGTDTQYF
TRBJ1-5	.	.	TRBV29-1	12	TGCAGCGCAGGACGGCCAAATCAGCCCCAGCATTTT	CSAGRPNQPQHF
TRBJ1-2	.	.	TRBV12-3/TRBV12-4	13	TGTGCCAGCAGCTCCTATAATAACTATGGCTACACCTTC	CASSSYNNYGYTF
TRBJ1-1	.	.	TRBV12-3/TRBV12-4	13	TGTGCCAGCAGCGGACACGGGGACACTGAAGCTTTCTTT	CASSGHGDTEAFF
TRBJ2-7	.	.	TRBV2	16	TGTGCCAGCAGCACACCTCGGGGAGGGGACACCTACGAGCAGTACTTC	CASSTPRGGDTYEQYF
TRBJ2-5	few	.	TRBV14	14	TGTGCCAGCAGCCAAGGGTTCAGGGGAGAGACCCAGTACTTC	CASSQGFRGETQYF
TRBJ2-5	.	TRBD1	TRBV28	16	TGTGCCAGCCTCCGTCCCGGGACAGGGGGGGGAGAGACCCAGTACTTC	CASLRPGTGGGETQYF
TRBJ2-2	.	.	TRBV3-1	14	TGTGCCAGCAGCCAAGGGTACAACACCGGGGAGCTGTTTTTT	CASSQGYNTGELFF
TRBJ1-1	.	.	TRBV27	13	TGTGCCAGCAGTTTAAACCCCGAAAGGGAAGCTTTCTTT	CASSLNPEREAFF
TRBJ2-1	.	TRBD2	TRBV29-1	14	TGCAGCCTCCGACTAGCGGGACGGTACAATGAGCAGTTCTTC	CSLRLAGRYNEQFF
TRBJ2-1	few	TRBD1	TRBV15	14	TGTGCCACCAGCACCGGGACAGGGGGCGATGAGCAGTTCTTC	CATSTGTGGDEQFF
TRBJ1-1	.	.	TRBV7-9	14	TGTGCCAGCAGCTTAGATCAACTAGCCCCTGAAGCTTTCTTT	CASSLDQLAPEAFF
TRBJ2-2	once	TRBD2	TRBV4-1	15	TGCGCCAGCAGCGCGGGACTAGCAAACACCGGGGAGCTGTTTTTT	CASSAGLANTGELFF
TRBJ2-6	.	.	TRBV7-9	16	TGTGCCAGCAGCTTGTATCAAGGGGACGGGGCCAACGTCCTGACTTTC	CASSLYQGDGANVLTF
TRBJ1-2	.	TRBD1	TRBV14	15	TGTGCCAGCAGCCAAGCGGGACAGGGGGCGTATGGCTACACCTTC	CASSQAGQGAYGYTF
TRBJ2-4	.	TRBD2	TRBV27	14	TGTGCCAGCAGTTCCTCTAGCGGGAAGGACATTCAGTACTTC	CASSSSSGKDIQYF
TRBJ2-1	few	TRBD2	TRBV11-2	16	TGTGCCAGCAGCCCATCGATAGCGGGGGGCTACAATGAGCAGTTCTTC	CASSPSIAGGYNEQFF
TRBJ1-1	once	.	TRBV10-3	12	TGTGCCATCCAGGGGTTTGGCACTGAAGCTTTCTTT	CAIQGFGTEAFF
TRBJ2-5	few	.	TRBV10-3	12	TGTGCCATCAGTGTCTCCCAAGAGACCCAGTACTTC	CAISVSQETQYF
TRBJ2-5	.	TRBD2	TRBV20-1	16	TGCAGTGCTATCGTCGTAGCTAGCGGGAGGATATGGGAGCAGTACTTC	CSAIVVASGRIWEQYF
TRBJ2-3	.	TRBD1	TRBV14	15	TGTGCCAGCAGCCGAGTGAGGGGGCGCACAGATACGCAGTATTTT	CASSRVRGRTDTQYF
TRBJ2-5	many	.	TRBV2	15	TGTGCCAGCAGTTCGGCGGGGCAGCCGTTGGAGACCCAGTACTTC	CASSSAGQPLETQYF
TRBJ1-2	.	.	TRBV4-2	15	TGTGCCAGCAGCCATCTCCACGGAGAGGACAAGGGCTACACCTTC	CASSHLHGEDKGYTF
TRBJ2-7	.	TRBD2	TRBV29-1	15	TGCAGCGTTGAAGGTGCGCGGGAGGGAGACTACGAGCAGTACTTC	CSVEGAREGDYEQYF
TRBJ2-2	few	.	TRBV20-1	16	TGCAGTGCCGTAGGAGCCTACGGGGGGCACACCGGGGAGCTGTTTTTT	CSAVGAYGGHTGELFF
TRBJ1-1	.	TRBD1	TRBV28	14	TGTGCCAGCAGCACCGGGACAGGGGACACTGAAGCTTTCTTT	CASSTGTGDTEAFF
TRBJ2-7	.	.	TRBV15	15	TGTGCCACCAGCAGAGCGGGGGCAAGCTCCTACGAGCAGTACTTC	CATSRAGASSYEQYF
TRBJ2-6	many	.	TRBV18	16	TGTGCCAGCTCCCCAGGGCCGCTCTCTGGGGCCAACGTCCTGACTTTC	CASSPGPLSGANVLTF
TRBJ2-3	.	.	TRBV12-3/TRBV12-4	14	TGTGCCAGCAGTTACGGGGCCCCCACAGATACGCAGTATTTT	CASSYGAPTDTQYF
TRBJ2-1	many	TRBD2	TRBV20-1	15	TGCAGTGCTAGTCAAGCGGGAGCGGTCTACAATGAGCAGTTCTTC	CSASQAGAVYNEQFF
TRBJ1-6	.	TRBD1	TRBV9	15	TGTGCCAGCACGGGGGGGGACAGGGTGGATTCACCCCTCCACTTT	CASTGGDRVDSPLHF
TRBJ1-2	.	.	TRBV7-2	14	TGTGCCAGCAGCTTAGACGGGGGGACACGGGGCTACACCTTC	CASSLDGGTRGYTF